Included here is one T cell receptor (beta chain) sequence, with context. The sample comes from a study of T cell changes during pregnancy in multiple sclerosis. Clones were sequenced by immunoSEQ multiplex PCR, and TCRdb holds only the in-frame ones, with some missing. The sample contains tens of thousands of clones, almost 95% of which appear only once. Unmatched junction bases numbered 5, after V lost 3 bases and J lost 4 bases. Germline CDR1 and CDR2: MNHEY and SMNVEV (reference sequence). The CDR3 runs 15 residues. This sequence joins TRBV27 and TRBJ2-3; 9 bases are shared with TRBD2. The sequence derives from a female donor with multiple sclerosis, enrolled in a pregnancy study. The sample consisted of CD4+ T cells from peripheral blood mononuclear cells, taken before pregnancy. CDR3 in DNA: TGTGCCAGCAGTTTCTCTAGCGGGAAGTCAGATACGCAGTATTTT. This translates into CASSFSSGKSDTQYF.